The rows below give T cell receptor beta chains drawn from one sample of a study of blood T cell repertoires in COVID-19. TCRdb keeps only in-frame clones here, not all; method: immunoSEQ multiplex PCR. Of roughly 290,000 clones in the sample, 90% were seen once. The sequenced material came from PBMCs or T cells enriched from blood (not recorded which). The source of these receptors is a woman in her late teens or twenties with acute COVID-19. Both conserved end residues are part of each CDR3. Each record gives: CDR3 length, D gene, J gene, clone size, V gene, CDR3 DNA, CDR3 protein. D genes are given only for firm matches. Not every row has a clone size; where given, it reads once, few, many or a size class.

length: 14; D: TRBD1; J: TRBJ2-2; size: once; V: TRBV5-1; DNA: TGCGCCAGCAGAGACAGGGGGCAGACCGGGGAGCTGTTTTTT; CDR3: CASRDRGQTGELFF
length: 14; D: .; J: TRBJ2-3; size: .; V: TRBV4-1; DNA: TGCGCCAGCAGCCAAGATTCTAGGACAGATACGCAGTATTTT; CDR3: CASSQDSRTDTQYF
length: 14; D: .; J: TRBJ1-1; size: .; V: TRBV10-3; DNA: TGTGCCATCAGTGAGTCTCCTCCCAACACTGAAGCTTTCTTT; CDR3: CAISESPPNTEAFF
length: 17; D: .; J: TRBJ1-2; size: .; V: TRBV7-2; DNA: TGTGCCAGCAGCTTAGTTGGCAGTGAGGTTTCTAACTATGGCTACACCTTC; CDR3: CASSLVGSEVSNYGYTF
length: 16; D: TRBD1; J: TRBJ1-2; size: .; V: TRBV7-2; DNA: TGTGCCAGCAGCTTAAGGGGGGACAGGATTAACTATGGCTACACCTTC; CDR3: CASSLRGDRINYGYTF
length: 14; D: .; J: TRBJ2-7; size: .; V: TRBV7-2; DNA: TGTGCCAGCAGCAACCGGGACATCCGGGCCGAGCAGTACTTC; CDR3: CASSNRDIRAEQYF
length: 14; D: TRBD2; J: TRBJ2-7; size: .; V: TRBV2; DNA: TGTGCCAGCAGTTTGACTAGCGGGGGTTACGAGCAGTACTTC; CDR3: CASSLTSGGYEQYF
length: 16; D: TRBD2; J: TRBJ2-1; size: once; V: TRBV14; DNA: TGTGCCAGCAGCCACACCCGACTAGCGGGGTTTCATGAGCAGTTCTTC; CDR3: CASSHTRLAGFHEQFF
length: 15; D: .; J: TRBJ1-2; size: few; V: TRBV4-1; DNA: TGCGCCAGCAGCCAAGGAGGGAGAGCTAACTATGGCTACACCTTC; CDR3: CASSQGGRANYGYTF
length: 13; D: .; J: TRBJ1-6; size: .; V: TRBV11-3; DNA: TGTGCCAGCAGCTCCAGGGTTGATTCACCCCTCCACTTT; CDR3: CASSSRVDSPLHF
length: 19; D: .; J: TRBJ1-5; size: once; V: TRBV19; DNA: TGTGCCAGTAGTATCCCCACCGACAGGTCTTGGGTGCAACGGGAGCCCCAGCATTTT; CDR3: CASSIPTDRSWVQREPQHF
length: 17; D: .; J: TRBJ1-2; size: once; V: TRBV4-2; DNA: TGTGCCAGCAGCCAAGATTCTGGATCGCCAGGTCACTATGGCTACACCTTC; CDR3: CASSQDSGSPGHYGYTF
length: 15; D: .; J: TRBJ2-7; size: .; V: TRBV11-2; DNA: TGTGCCAGCAGCTTAGATCCGTGGAGCTCCTACGAGCAGTACTTC; CDR3: CASSLDPWSSYEQYF
length: 14; D: .; J: TRBJ2-7; size: .; V: TRBV27; DNA: TGTGCCAGCAGTTTAAAAGCGGGCGCCTACGAGCAGTACTTC; CDR3: CASSLKAGAYEQYF
length: 19; D: TRBD1; J: TRBJ2-6; size: .; V: TRBV7-2; DNA: TGTGCCAGCAGCAATAATCAGGGGGCTTTGAGCTCTGGGGCCAACGTCCTGACTTTC; CDR3: CASSNNQGALSSGANVLTF
length: 14; D: TRBD2; J: TRBJ2-1; size: .; V: TRBV3-1/TRBV3-2; DNA: TGTGCCAGCAGCTCGGGACTAGCTGGGAATGAGCAGTTCTTC; CDR3: CASSSGLAGNEQFF
length: 13; D: .; J: TRBJ1-5; size: .; V: TRBV9; DNA: TGTGCCAGCAGCCCCAACCTGGGGGGGTCCCAGCATTTT; CDR3: CASSPNLGGSQHF
length: 11; D: TRBD1; J: TRBJ1-2; size: .; V: TRBV7-2; DNA: TGTGCCAGCAGCTCGGGACAGGGGAAAGACTTC; CDR3: CASSSGQGKDF
length: 15; D: .; J: TRBJ1-1; size: .; V: TRBV11-2; DNA: TGTGCCAGCAGCTTAGATACCCCTAGCGGCCTGGGCGCTTTCTTT; CDR3: CASSLDTPSGLGAFF
length: 13; D: TRBD2; J: TRBJ2-5; size: .; V: TRBV29-1; DNA: TGCAGCGTTGGTAGCGGGAGGGTTGAGACCCAGTACTTC; CDR3: CSVGSGRVETQYF
length: 12; D: .; J: TRBJ2-2; size: few; V: TRBV29-1; DNA: TGCAGCGTTGACAGGAACACCGGGGAGCTGTTTTTT; CDR3: CSVDRNTGELFF
length: 16; D: .; J: TRBJ1-1; size: .; V: TRBV5-4; DNA: TGTGCCAGCAGCCGCGGGAGGGAGGGCCCGAACACTGAAGCTTTCTTT; CDR3: CASSRGREGPNTEAFF